These 20 T cell receptor beta chains originate from one sample sequenced in a study of blood T cell repertoires in COVID-19. The data were produced by immunoSEQ multiplex PCR, yet TCRdb's version contains in-frame clones alone and is incomplete. The profile shows 99,000 or so clones, 81% of them singletons. Input material: peripheral blood. The receptors stem from a man aged 80 or over with acute or convalescent COVID-19.

The chain combines TRBV6-2 or TRBV6-3 with TRBJ2-2; unclear D gene. This CDR3 region has 15 residues. V lost 2 bases and J 3 bases, leaving 10 bases between the germline ends. Per germline, CDR1 MNHEY and CDR2 SVGEGT. CDR3 residues: CASSYPTVDTGELFF. CDR3 in DNA: TGTGCCAGCAGTTACCCCACAGTGGACACCGGGGAGCTGTTTTTT.

This clone was recorded a few times. The chain links TRBV7-9 to TRBJ1-3; D is ambiguous. The CDR3 covers 14 residues. V dropped 0 bases and J dropped 3 bases, with 6 bases sitting between them. Germline-derived CDR1 and CDR2 are SEHNR and FQNEAQ (reference sequence). This CDR3 reads CASSLARHGNTIYF. The CDR3 DNA reads as TGTGCCAGCAGCTTAGCGCGCCATGGAAACACCATATATTTT. Together with reference TRBV7-9 and TRBJ1-3, the CDR3 gives the full variable domain: DTGVSQNPRHKITKRGQNVTFRCDPISEHNRLYWYRQTLGQGPEFLTYFQNEAQLEKSRLLSDRFSAERPKGSFSTLEIQRTEQGDSAMYLCASSLARHGNTIYFGEGSWLTVV.

This chain joins TRBV30 and TRBJ1-1, with D possibly TRBD1 on 5 matching bases. Germline CDR1 GTSNPN, CDR2 SVGIG (reference sequence). Trimming removed 8 bases at V and 0 bases at J, with 16 bases between. The CDR3 totals 14 residues. CDR3 sequence: CALRGHSMNTEAFF. The CDR3 DNA reads as TGTGCCCTACGTGGACATTCCATGAACACTGAAGCTTTCTTT.

This chain joins TRBV27 and TRBJ1-4; perhaps TRBD1 as D (6 bases). The CDR3 runs 14 residues. The ends were cut back, 5 bases at V and 3 bases at J, with 10 bases in the middle. From germline, CDR1 is MNHEY and CDR2 SMNVEV (reference sequence). This CDR3 is CASSPRTANEKLFF. The DNA for the CDR3 is TGTGCCAGCAGTCCCCGGACAGCTAATGAAAAACTGTTTTTT.

The CDR3 coding sequence is TGTGCCAGCAGCTTGTGGGGGGTGAACACTGAAGCTTTCTTT. It translates to CASSLWGVNTEAFF. The chain employs TRBV6-2 or TRBV6-3 and TRBJ1-1, with D possibly being TRBD1 (5 bases). CDR1 is MNHEY and CDR2 is SVGEGT in the germline V gene. V shed 6 bases and J shed 0 bases, with 11 bases lying between them. The CDR3 is 14 amino acids.

V usage is TRBV19 and J usage is TRBJ2-1; possibly TRBD1 for D (6 bases). The ends were cut back, 8 bases at V and 0 bases at J, with 14 bases in the middle. The CDR3 runs to 15 residues. Germline CDR1 is LNHDA and CDR2 is SQIVND (reference sequence). The CDR3 DNA follows: TGTGCCAGTGGTACCGACAGGAGCTCCTACAATGAGCAGTTCTTC. Its translation is CASGTDRSSYNEQFF. Full variable domain (remainder filled in from reference TRBV19 and TRBJ2-1): DGGITQSPKYLFRKEGQNVTLSCEQNLNHDAMYWYRQDPGQGLRLIYYSQIVNDFQKGDIAEGYSVSREKKESFPLTVTSAQKNPTAFYLCASGTDRSSYNEQFFGPGTRLTVL.

This clone was detected only a few times. This rearrangement joins TRBV29-1 to TRBJ1-1; possibly TRBD1 for D (6 bases). There are 14 residues in the CDR3. In germline, CDR1 is SQVTM, CDR2 ANQGSEA. V lost 6 bases to trimming and J lost 1 base, with 15 bases between them. This CDR3 reads CSVRPRGGNTEAFF. Here the CDR3 DNA reads TGCAGCGTAAGACCCAGGGGCGGGAACACTGAAGCTTTCTTT.

This clone was picked up a small number of times. The rearrangement links TRBV28 to TRBJ2-7; D gene unclear. This CDR3 has 14 residues. Germline assignment: CDR1 MDHEN and CDR2 SYDVKM. With 4 bases removed from V and 4 bases from J, the gap between germline ends came to 14 bases. In DNA, the CDR3 is TGTGCCAGCAGTTCCACCACCGGAGTTTACGAGCAGTACTTC. Its protein is CASSSTTGVYEQYF.

This chain joins TRBV5-4 and TRBJ2-1; D uncertain. Germline values: CDR1 SGHNT, CDR2 YYREEE (reference sequence). Trimming pared 0 bases from V and 0 bases from J, leaving 10 bases between. The CDR3 sequence is 16 residues long. The CDR3 reads CASSLGLGVSYNEQFF. The CDR3 nucleotides are TGTGCCAGCAGCTTGGGGTTGGGCGTCTCCTACAATGAGCAGTTCTTC.

The V and J genes are TRBV15 and TRBJ2-7, with 8 nucleotides matching TRBD1. Germline-derived CDR1 and CDR2 are LNHNV and YYDKDF (reference sequence). V shed 1 base and J 7 bases; nucleotides not matched to a gene: 6. This CDR3 spans 14 amino acids. The CDR3 DNA reads as TGTGCCACCAGCAGAGGAGGACAGGGCCAGGAGCAGTACTTC. Amino acids: CATSRGGQGQEQYF.

The chain couples TRBV18 to TRBJ1-4; 9 nucleotides agree with TRBD1. CDR3 length: 16 residues. With 1 base clipped from V and 7 bases from J, the junction kept 7 bases outside the gene matches. Per germline, CDR1 KGHSH and CDR2 LQKENI. The CDR3 DNA follows: TGTGCCAGCTCACCACGTACAGGGGGCATGGGTGAAAAACTGTTTTTT. This gives the protein CASSPRTGGMGEKLFF.

The genes are TRBV7-8 and TRBJ1-2, with 7 bases aligning to TRBD1. CDR3 length equals 15 residues. Germline V CDR1 and CDR2: SGHVS, FQNEAQ. Trimming took 5 bases from V and 8 from J; bases not matched to a gene: 14. CDR3 sequence: CASSRGTAPVGGYTF. Here the CDR3 DNA reads TGTGCCAGCAGCCGGGGGACAGCCCCTGTGGGCGGCTACACCTTC.

This chain links TRBV6-6 with TRBJ2-7; 12 bases align to TRBD1. Germline V lookup: CDR1 MNHNY, CDR2 SVGAGI (reference sequence). The CDR3 spans 15 residues. The V segment lost 4 bases and the J segment 7 bases; nucleotides outside the gene matches: 8. DNA of the CDR3: TGTGCCAGCAGTTCCTCCGGGACAGGGGGCGGGGAGCAGTACTTC. Protein: CASSSSGTGGGEQYF.

This clone has just a few counts. The CDR3 nucleotides are TGTGCCATCAGTCCTGACGAGGCATCCATTTCACCCCTCCACTTT. This translates into CAISPDEASISPLHF. This chain links TRBV10-3 with TRBJ1-6; no firm D call. Germline values: CDR1 ENHRY, CDR2 SYGVKD. The CDR3 is 15 residues long. The ends were cut back, 5 bases at V and 9 bases at J, with 17 bases in the middle.

This chain joins TRBV27 and TRBJ2-7, with a possible D match to TRBD1 (8 bases). V was cut by 5 bases and J by 0 bases, with 14 bases left in between. Germline CDR1 reads MNHEY; CDR2 reads SMNVEV (reference sequence). CDR3 length: 15 amino acids. Here the CDR3 reads CASSRGGTGSYEQYF. In nucleotides, the CDR3 is TGTGCCAGCAGTAGGGGGGGGACAGGCTCCTACGAGCAGTACTTC.

Comments on this clone: At the DNA level, this CDR3 is encoded by other sequences in the same sample as well. The chain carries TRBV2 and TRBJ2-7, with 7 bases lining up with TRBD1. The V segment lost 4 bases and the J segment 2 bases; nucleotides outside the gene matches: 5. Per the germline V gene, CDR1 is SNHLY and CDR2 is FYNNEI. The CDR3 sequence is 14 residues long. The CDR3 nucleotides read TGTGCCAGCAGTGCCACAGGGGTCCCCTACGAGCAGTACTTC. This gives the protein CASSATGVPYEQYF.

The rearrangement uses TRBV30 and TRBJ1-1; D gene uncertain. The CDR3 extends over 11 amino acids. CDR1 is GTSNPN and CDR2 is SVGIG in the germline V gene (reference sequence). Between the trimmed V and J ends, which lost 4 bases and 9 bases, there was a span of 12 bases. The CDR3 bases are TGTGCCTGGAATTTCGGGGTGAAAGCTTTCTTT. Translated, it gives CAWNFGVKAFF.

V gene TRBV9 combines with J gene TRBJ2-7; 7 positions match TRBD1. In germline, CDR1 is SGDLS, CDR2 YYNGEE. The CDR3 spans 14 residues. J lost 1 base, V lost 2 bases, and 3 bases had no gene match. For the CDR3, the DNA is TGTGCCAGCAGCGTCTTGGACAGGTCCTACGAGCAGTACTTC. Translating it yields CASSVLDRSYEQYF.

This clone was seen a handful of times. The chain joins TRBV28 to TRBJ2-1, with TRBD2 matching over 11 bases. This CDR3 has 15 amino acids. V lost 5 bases and J lost 5; bases outside the gene matches: 5. CDR1 and CDR2 from the germline V gene are MDHEN and SYDVKM. The CDR3 here is CASSVLAGVHNEQFF. The CDR3 coding sequence is TGTGCCAGCAGTGTACTAGCGGGGGTACACAATGAGCAGTTCTTC.

The chain recombines TRBV28 with TRBJ1-3, with 8 nucleotides matching TRBD1. CDR1 is MDHEN and CDR2 is SYDVKM in the germline V gene. Trimming took 6 bases from V and 3 from J; bases not matched to a gene: 4. The CDR3 totals 14 residues. CDR3 in DNA: TGTGCCAGCAGAACAGGGGGAGATGGAAACACCATATATTTT. Translating it yields CASRTGGDGNTIYF.